This T cell receptor (beta chain) was captured in a study of cytotoxic CD8 clonotypes in ibrutinib-treated CLL. Looking at the study overall: By median about 69 months, approximately twelve had progressed and around 14 stayed remitted; responses had been 2 complete and roughly 25 partial. The average sample held approximately 240,000 productive templates and more than 80,000 productive rearrangements.

V lost 3 bases to trimming and J lost 5 bases, with 11 bases between them. Germline CDR1 is MDHEN and CDR2 is SYDVKM. This CDR3 has 14 residues. Target depth was 1 in 200,000 to 1 in 1 million T cells, about 10x per clonotype. Generated by immunoSEQ multiplex PCR, the TCRdb table keeps only in-frame clones and is missing some. Here the sample spans approximately 350,000 clones, over 55% being singletons. The V gene is TRBV28, the J gene TRBJ1-3; TRBD1 is a possible D gene (5 bases). The starting material was PBMCs, obtained after 36 months of ibrutinib treatment. This TCR came from a human donor with chronic lymphocytic leukemia. CDR3 in amino acids: CASSFRRVRNTIYF. The CDR3, as DNA: TGTGCCAGCAGTTTCCGCAGGGTGAGAAACACCATATATTTT.